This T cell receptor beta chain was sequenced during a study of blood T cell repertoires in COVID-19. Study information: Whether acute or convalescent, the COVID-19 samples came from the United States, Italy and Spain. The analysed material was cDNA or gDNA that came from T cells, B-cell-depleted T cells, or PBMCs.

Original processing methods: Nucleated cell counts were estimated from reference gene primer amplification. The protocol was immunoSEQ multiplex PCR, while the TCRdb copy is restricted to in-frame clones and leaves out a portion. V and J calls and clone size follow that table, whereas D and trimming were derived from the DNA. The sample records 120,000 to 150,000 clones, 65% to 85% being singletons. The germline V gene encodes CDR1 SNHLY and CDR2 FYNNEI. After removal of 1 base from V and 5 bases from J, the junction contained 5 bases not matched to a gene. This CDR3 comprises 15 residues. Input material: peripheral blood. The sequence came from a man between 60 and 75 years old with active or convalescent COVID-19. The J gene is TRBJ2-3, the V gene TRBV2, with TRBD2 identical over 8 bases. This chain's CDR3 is CASSEEAGVGDTQYF. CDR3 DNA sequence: TGTGCCAGCAGTGAAGAAGCGGGAGTAGGAGATACGCAGTATTTT.